This T cell receptor (beta chain) was captured by sequencing in a study of Graves' ophthalmopathy and Graves' hyperthyroidism. Overall study context: Untreated patients at initial diagnosis provided peripheral blood. Whole-study results and caveats: In predicting ophthalmopathy progression, the model reached around 65% sensitivity and under 85% specificity. Ophthalmopathy cases were distinguished from stable hyperthyroidism by a 13-signature model, reaching approximately 87% sensitivity and 81.08% specificity.

Concerning this clonotype itself: Its target is not known. The junction departs from germline at one end; a sequencing error may be responsible.

RNA transcripts were the source from which TCR beta CDR3 regions were amplified. HTBI primers were employed in first-round RT-PCR, then a second-round multiplex PCR followed. Via MiXCR, TCRdb re-called the multiplex PCR reads, giving one row per CDR3 protein. Counted here are hundreds of thousands of distinct CDR3 sequences, roughly two fifths occurring once; the ten biggest clones make up 44%. Germline V lookup: CDR1 LNHDA, CDR2 SQIVND (reference sequence). The CDR3 is 14 amino acids. The sample comprised peripheral blood. The clonotype originates from an adult man with Graves' ophthalmopathy. The chain employs TRBV19 and TRBJ2-7, with 8 bases identical to TRBD1. The CDR3 region is CAGSNRDRSYEQYF. CDR3 DNA: TGTGCCGGTAGTAACCGGGACAGGTCCTACGAGCAGTACTTC. Supplemented by reference TRBV19 and TRBJ2-7, the full variable domain reads DGGITQSPKYLFRKEGQNVTLSCEQNLNHDAMYWYRQDPGQGLRLIYYSQIVNDFQKGDIAEGYSVSREKKESFPLTVTSAQKNPTAFYLCAGSNRDRSYEQYFGPGTRLTVT.